This TCR beta chain was sequenced in a study of cytomegalovirus exposure and HLA in healthy donors. Study-level points and caveats: Later analysis indicated greater clonal expansion among HLA-associated TCR beta chains than among equally common other chains.

Details on this clone: Antigen unknown.

Germline values: CDR1 LGHNA, CDR2 YNFKEQ. The ends lost 4 bases at V and 1 base at J; junction bases unmatched: 1. The CDR3 is 14 residues long. The PCR contained 60 Vbeta and 13 Jbeta primers. The assay was immunoSEQ multiplex PCR, and TCRdb's table has in-frame clones only and misses some. The table has roughly 130,000 clones, 80% seen once; the top ten hold under 3.5%. The sample was PBMCs. The origin of this receptor is a male donor in good health and CMV-seronegative. The chain is built from TRBV4-2 and TRBJ2-5, with 9 bases matching TRBD1. The CDR3 region is CASSLDRGQETQYF. The CDR3 DNA is TGTGCCAGCAGCCTGGACAGGGGCCAAGAGACCCAGTACTTC.